This record looks at one T cell receptor beta chain sequence and its context. Whenever a sample was processed, at least 7 million PBMCs were isolated. Next came a second PCR, run for about 6 to 11 cycles, which used a sample-barcoded 5' primer along with a J-beta primer mix. Every cDNA was tagged by a template-switch adaptor with 12 random nucleotides. MiXCR, applied by TCRdb to the 5' RACE reads, yields one record per CDR3 protein. The sample has roughly 500,000 distinct CDR3 sequences; 25% to 30% are singletons. This specimen comes from a study of blood T cells in healthy people across ages. Material for sequencing was blood. The TCR sequence derives from a woman in her sixties or seventies in good health.

CDR3 bases: TGTGCCAGCTCACGGGTAGCGCTGGGCACAGATACGCAGTATTTT. Residues: CASSRVALGTDTQYF. V gene TRBV18 combines with J gene TRBJ2-3; weak D call: TRBD2 (5 bases). Trimming stripped 4 bases from V and 1 base from J, with 12 bases between. The CDR3 runs to 15 residues. Per germline, CDR1 KGHSH and CDR2 LQKENI.